The clone carrying this T cell receptor (beta chain) has a handful of counts. Its antigen is unidentified. Time point given: newly diagnosed GD, antithyroid drugs for less than 3 months. With RNA extracted from PBMCs as input, the TCR library was made. According to the study, TCR beta libraries were built with iRepertoire HTBI primers and CDR3-region Arm-PCR. Original analysis: Samples jointly harbored roughly 62 TRBV and over 13 TRBJ segments. TCRdb redid the calling of the multiplex PCR reads with MiXCR, one entry per CDR3 protein. Clone size and V and J calls follow TCRdb, not the original study. The sample contains 450,000 to 600,000 distinct CDR3 sequences, roughly 12% of which appear only once. The germline gives CDR1 LNHDA, CDR2 SQIVND (reference sequence). The CDR3 runs 15 residues. V lost 8 bases, J lost 0 bases, and 15 bases lay in between. These data belong to a study of regulatory T cells in long-lasting Graves disease.

Study-wide points: Persistent disease preferred TRBV28, TRBJ1-2 and TRBJ2-5.

These data also formed part of another study, on T cells in Graves' hyperthyroidism and ophthalmopathy. From that second work: Researchers defined stable Graves' hyperthyroidism as no ophthalmopathy progression within 18 months.

The gene calls are TRBV19 and TRBJ2-3; D uncertain. Sequencing used peripheral blood mononuclear cells (PBMCs), obtained at new diagnosis, from a patient treated with antithyroid drugs. This TCR was sampled from a man younger than 40 with Graves disease. CDR3 loop: CASAPVTRSTDTQYF. DNA of the CDR3: TGTGCCAGTGCCCCCGTAACGCGGAGCACAGATACGCAGTATTTT.